This T cell receptor (beta chain) is from a study of control samples from healthy donors and cancer patients (dated by TCRdb to about 2020). Receptor libraries were prepared by the immunoSEQ multiplex PCR assay. In its TCRdb copy, this immuneACCESS table keeps in-frame sequences only and misses some clones. Where compared with another copy, unresolved V genes explain less than half of these, and the others have no known cause. The table for this sample lists about 150,000 clones; over 85% of them were counted only once. The ten largest clones represent approximately 6% of the sample. About this clone: Its cognate antigen has yet to be identified. Per-base quality was not reported, and no clone a single base away is much larger than it.

The material sequenced was blood. The sequence came from a middle-aged man in good health.

The CDR3 has the sequence CASSVDPSFDTEAFF. The DNA sequence is as follows: TGCGCCAGCAGCGTAGACCCCAGTTTTGACACTGAAGCTTTCTTT. The V gene is TRBV5-1 and the J gene is TRBJ1-1, with no confident D gene call. Including the terminal cysteine and phenylalanine, the CDR3 comprises 15 residues. Solely the CDR3 DNA is kept, with 45 bases framed from the first base. V and J lose 4 bases and 3 bases, and a span of 16 bases separates them. The germline V gene encodes CDR1 SGHRS and CDR2 YFSETQ.